Presented here are 9 T cell receptor beta chains from one specimen sequenced in a study of T cell responses to AZD1222 COVID-19 vaccine. The method was immunoSEQ multiplex PCR; TCRdb's version includes in-frame clones alone and lacks a portion of them. This sample has 13,000 to 15,000 clones, with under 85% found just once. The material was peripheral blood, obtained 28 days after the second AZD1222 dose. Source of these receptors: an adult who received the AZD1222 COVID-19 vaccine.

The V and J genes are TRBV5-4 and TRBJ2-3; 12 nucleotides match TRBD1. V gave up 4 bases and J gave up 1 base; unmatched junction bases: 7. CDR3 length: 17 residues. CDR1 and CDR2 (germline): SGHNT, YYREEE (reference sequence). The CDR3 loop reads CASSPGQGARGTDTQYF. The CDR3 DNA reads as TGTGCCAGCAGCCCGGGACAGGGGGCGCGAGGCACAGATACGCAGTATTTT.

This clone was detected only once. The V call is TRBV9, the J call TRBJ1-1; D possibly corresponds to TRBD1 (6 bases). This CDR3 comprises 14 residues. Germline CDR1 is SGDLS and CDR2 is YYNGEE. The ends were cut back, 4 bases at V and 5 bases at J, with 15 bases in the middle. The CDR3 DNA reads TGTGCCAGCAGCCCTGGACAGAGAGGGACTGAAGCTTTCTTT. This sequence encodes CASSPGQRGTEAFF. The complete variable domain, with remaining parts taken from reference TRBV9 and TRBJ1-1, reads DSGVTQTPKHLITATGQRVTLRCSPRSGDLSVYWYQQSLDQGLQFLIQYYNGEERAKGNILERFSAQQFPDLHSELNLSSLELGDSALYFCASSPGQRGTEAFFGQGTRLTVV.

The chain carries TRBV15 and TRBJ2-1; D is uncertain. In germline, CDR1 is LNHNV, CDR2 YYDKDF (reference sequence). This CDR3 is built from 13 residues. The ends were cut back, 0 bases at V and 3 bases at J, with 3 bases in the middle. The CDR3 coding sequence is TGTGCCACCAGCAGAGATTACTACAATGAGCAGTTCTTC. Protein product: CATSRDYYNEQFF.

The chain combines TRBV7-9 with TRBJ2-7; 12 bases map to TRBD2. CDR3 size: 16 residues. The germline V gene encodes CDR1 SEHNR and CDR2 FQNEAQ (reference sequence). The V and J ends lost 5 bases and 6 bases, in that order; junction bases with no gene match: 11. The chain's CDR3 is CASSPTTGLAGSEQYF. The CDR3 coding sequence is TGTGCCAGCAGCCCCACGACGGGACTAGCGGGTTCCGAGCAGTACTTC.

The rearrangement links TRBV18 to TRBJ2-7, with D possibly called TRBD1 or TRBD2 (5 bases each). Trimming took 3 bases from V and 3 from J, leaving 9 bases between them. The germline CDR1 and CDR2 sequences are KGHSH and LQKENI. This CDR3 spans 13 amino acids. The CDR3 loop is CASSPGTDYEQYF. In DNA form, the CDR3 reads TGTGCCAGCTCACCCGGGACGGACTACGAGCAGTACTTC.

The CDR3 reads CASSYGTANTEAFF. The CDR3 DNA reads TGCGCCAGCAGCTACGGGACTGCGAACACTGAAGCTTTCTTT. V usage is TRBV4-1 and J usage is TRBJ1-1; TRBD1 might be the D (5 bases). Germline loops: CDR1 MGHRA, CDR2 YSYEKL. This CDR3 spans 14 amino acids. The germline V and J ends were trimmed by 5 bases and 1 base, with 11 bases remaining between them.

This CDR3 is CASSEVGLAGFYEQYF. CDR3 DNA: TGTGCCAGCAGTGAGGTAGGACTAGCGGGGTTCTACGAGCAGTACTTC. The chain employs TRBV6-1 and TRBJ2-7, with 12 nucleotides matching TRBD2. The CDR3 contains 16 residues. The V gene end was trimmed by 3 bases and the J gene end by 3 bases; junction bases not matched to a gene: 6. CDR1 is MNHNS and CDR2 is SASEGT in the germline V gene.

V usage is TRBV24-1 and J usage is TRBJ2-7; 9 bases agree with TRBD1. The CDR3 consists of 17 residues. Germline CDR1 KGHDR, CDR2 SFDVKD. J gave up 6 bases and V 0 bases, and 11 bases lay outside the gene matches. The DNA for the CDR3 is TGTGCCACCAGTGATTTGTCCTTTAGGGACAGGGCGCCCGAGCAGTACTTC. Translation gives CATSDLSFRDRAPEQYF.

This chain joins TRBV3-1 (or the pseudogene TRBV3-2) and TRBJ2-3; 7 bases map to TRBD2. Germline CDR1 LGHDT, CDR2 YNNKEL (reference sequence). The CDR3 totals 13 residues. J lost 6 bases, V lost 4 bases, and 4 bases had no gene match. Here the CDR3 DNA reads TGTGCCAGCAGCCTAATGGGGGGGGATACGCAGTATTTT. It is translated as CASSLMGGDTQYF.